This TCR beta chain was documented in a study of spatial heterogeneity in lung cancer. Regarding this clonotype: The antigen is not known.

From the 5' RACE reads, TCRdb called clonotypes with MiXCR, one entry per CDR3 protein. Of roughly 48,000 distinct CDR3 sequences listed, approximately 12% are singletons. V dropped 6 bases and J dropped 1 base, with 15 bases sitting between them. This CDR3 contains 15 residues. Looked up from germline, CDR1 is SGHAT and CDR2 is FQNNGV. Study results and caveats: Blood contained ubiquitous expanded tumor TCRs more at resection than at follow-up.

The sample's time point: sample taken at primary tumor resection. The authors sequenced whole RNA from tumor, nontumor lung or frozen PBMC without sorting. Donors were roughly 70 untreated early-stage non-small cell lung cancer patients. The sequence was obtained from a female donor with early-stage non-small cell lung cancer. The chain uses TRBV11-2 and TRBJ1-1; D is undetermined. This specimen was PBMCs, taken at surgery. CDR3 sequence reads: CASSKEPAGNTEAFF. The CDR3 DNA is TGTGCCAGCAGTAAAGAACCTGCGGGGAACACTGAAGCTTTCTTT.